This T cell receptor (beta chain) is drawn from a study of technical replicates of blood from a few donors (dated by TCRdb to the late 2010s). On this clone itself: It lacks a known antigen. The input lacks base qualities; no much larger clone sits a single base away.

The CDR3 runs 14 residues from the cysteine to the phenylalanine. Kept here is only the CDR3 DNA, which spans 42 bases and is read in frame from base 1. The germline V gene (reference sequence) specifies LNHNV as CDR1 and YYDKDF as CDR2. Trimming takes 5 bases off V and 2 bases off J; junction bases not matched to a gene: 6. Library preparation was by the immunoSEQ multiplex PCR assay. TCRdb mirrors the immuneACCESS table, restricted to in-frame sequences. Some clones are absent from its copies; in checked studies, under half trace to an unresolved V gene, and the reason for the others is unknown. This sample holds 40,000 to 65,000 clones; about 86% were observed only once. The ten biggest clones cover 5.5% to 6.5% of the sample.

Sequencing was done on a sample of PBMCs. Here the chain combines TRBV15 and TRBJ2-7, and TRBD2 matches 7 of the central bases. This TCR came from a human donor in good health. Some clones in this sample may be carry-over from other donors' samples. The DNA sequence is as follows: TGTGCCACCAGCCCCGTCCGGGGGGCCTACGAGCAGTACTTC. The resulting protein is CATSPVRGAYEQYF.